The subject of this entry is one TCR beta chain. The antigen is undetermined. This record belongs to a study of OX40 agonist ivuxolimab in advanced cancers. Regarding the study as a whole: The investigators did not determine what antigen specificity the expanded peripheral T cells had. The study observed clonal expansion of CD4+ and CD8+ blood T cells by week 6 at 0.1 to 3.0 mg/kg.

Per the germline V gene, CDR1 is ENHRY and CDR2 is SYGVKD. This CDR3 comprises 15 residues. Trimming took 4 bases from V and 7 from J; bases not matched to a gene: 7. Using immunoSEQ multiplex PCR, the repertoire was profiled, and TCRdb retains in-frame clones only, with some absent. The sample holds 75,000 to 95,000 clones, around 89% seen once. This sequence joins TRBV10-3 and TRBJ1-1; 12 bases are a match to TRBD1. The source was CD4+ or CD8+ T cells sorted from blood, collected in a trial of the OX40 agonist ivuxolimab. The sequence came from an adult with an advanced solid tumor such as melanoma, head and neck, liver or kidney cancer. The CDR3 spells CAISGRDRGRGEAFF. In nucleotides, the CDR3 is TGTGCCATCAGTGGTCGGGACAGGGGGCGAGGTGAAGCTTTCTTT.